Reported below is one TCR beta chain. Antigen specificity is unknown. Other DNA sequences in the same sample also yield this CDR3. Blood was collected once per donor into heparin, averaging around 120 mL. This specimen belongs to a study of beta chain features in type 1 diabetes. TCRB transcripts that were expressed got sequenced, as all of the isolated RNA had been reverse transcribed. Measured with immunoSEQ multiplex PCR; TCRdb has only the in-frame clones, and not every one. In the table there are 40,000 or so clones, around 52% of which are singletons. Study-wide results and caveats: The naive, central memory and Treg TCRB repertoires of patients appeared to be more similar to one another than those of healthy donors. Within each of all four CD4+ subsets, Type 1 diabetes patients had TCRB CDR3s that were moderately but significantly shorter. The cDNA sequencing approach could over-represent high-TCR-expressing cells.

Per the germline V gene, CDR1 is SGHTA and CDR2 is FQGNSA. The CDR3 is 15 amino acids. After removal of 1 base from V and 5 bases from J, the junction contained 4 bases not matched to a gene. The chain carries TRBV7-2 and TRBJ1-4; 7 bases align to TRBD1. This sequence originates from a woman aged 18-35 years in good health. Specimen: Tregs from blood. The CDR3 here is CASSLVSGGNEKLFF. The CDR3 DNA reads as TGTGCCAGCAGCTTAGTGTCAGGGGGAAATGAAAAACTGTTTTTT.